This TCR beta chain appears in the sequencing data of a study of cytomegalovirus exposure and HLA in healthy donors. J lost 9 bases, V lost 6 bases, and 10 bases had no gene match. This CDR3 contains 13 residues. PCR amplification relied on 60 Vbeta primers (plus 13 Jbeta primers). Clones were sequenced by immunoSEQ multiplex PCR, and TCRdb holds only the in-frame ones, with some missing. The data contain roughly 140,000 clones, around 66% of them singletons. The sample consisted of PBMCs. The receptor comes from a woman in her twenties or thirties in good health and CMV-seropositive. The V gene is TRBV23-1, the J gene TRBJ1-1; 7 nucleotides align to TRBD1. TRBV23-1 is identified as an open reading frame with a role that is uncertain. CDR3 sequence (DNA): TGCGCCAGCAGCCTCTCCGGGACAGTTAAAGCTTTCTTT. Amino acids: CASSLSGTVKAFF.